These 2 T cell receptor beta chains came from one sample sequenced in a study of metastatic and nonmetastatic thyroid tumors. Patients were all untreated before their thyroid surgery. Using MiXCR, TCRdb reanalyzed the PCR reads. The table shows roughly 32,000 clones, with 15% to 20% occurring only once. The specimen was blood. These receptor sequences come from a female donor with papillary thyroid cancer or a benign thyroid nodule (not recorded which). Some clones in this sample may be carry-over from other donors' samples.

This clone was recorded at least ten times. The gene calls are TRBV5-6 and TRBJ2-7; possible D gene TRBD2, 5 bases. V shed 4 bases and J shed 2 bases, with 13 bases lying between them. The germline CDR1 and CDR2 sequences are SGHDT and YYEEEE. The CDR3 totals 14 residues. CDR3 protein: CASSPGWETYEQYF. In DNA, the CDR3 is TGTGCCAGCAGCCCGGGGTGGGAGACCTACGAGCAGTACTTC.

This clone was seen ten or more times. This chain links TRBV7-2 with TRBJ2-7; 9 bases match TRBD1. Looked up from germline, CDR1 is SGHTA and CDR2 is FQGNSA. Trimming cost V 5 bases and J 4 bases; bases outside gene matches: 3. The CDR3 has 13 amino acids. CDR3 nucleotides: TGTGCCAGCAGCCCAGGGACAGGGTACGAGCAGTACTTC. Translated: CASSPGTGYEQYF.